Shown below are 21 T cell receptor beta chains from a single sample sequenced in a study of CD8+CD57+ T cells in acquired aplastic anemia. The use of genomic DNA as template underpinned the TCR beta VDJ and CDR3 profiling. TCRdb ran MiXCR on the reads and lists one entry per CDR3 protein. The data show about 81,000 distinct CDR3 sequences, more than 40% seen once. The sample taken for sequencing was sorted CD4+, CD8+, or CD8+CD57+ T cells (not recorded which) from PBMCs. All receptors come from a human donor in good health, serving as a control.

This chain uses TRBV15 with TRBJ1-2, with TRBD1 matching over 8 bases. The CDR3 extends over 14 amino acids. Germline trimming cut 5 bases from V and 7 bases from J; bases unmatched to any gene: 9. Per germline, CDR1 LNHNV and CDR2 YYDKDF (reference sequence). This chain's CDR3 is CATSVDRGNSGYTF. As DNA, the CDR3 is TGTGCCACCAGCGTAGACAGGGGTAATTCTGGCTACACCTTC.

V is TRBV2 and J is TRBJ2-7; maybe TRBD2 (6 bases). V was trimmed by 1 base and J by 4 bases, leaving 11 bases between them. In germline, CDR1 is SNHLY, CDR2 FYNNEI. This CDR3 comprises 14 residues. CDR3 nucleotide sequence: TGTGCCAGCAGTGAAGGGGACTTGGAATACGAGCAGTACTTC. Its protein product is CASSEGDLEYEQYF.

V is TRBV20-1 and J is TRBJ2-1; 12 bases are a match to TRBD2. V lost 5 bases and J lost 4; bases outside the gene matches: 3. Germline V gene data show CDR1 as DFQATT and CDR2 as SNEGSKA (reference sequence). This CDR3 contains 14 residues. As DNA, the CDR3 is TGCAGTGCTTCTACTAGCGGGGGGTACAATGAGCAGTTCTTC. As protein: CSASTSGGYNEQFF.

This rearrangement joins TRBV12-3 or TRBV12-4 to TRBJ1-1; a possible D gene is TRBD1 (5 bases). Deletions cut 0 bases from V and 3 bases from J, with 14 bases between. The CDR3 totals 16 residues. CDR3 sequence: CASSLAGTVRDTEAFF. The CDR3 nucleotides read TGTGCCAGCAGTTTAGCCGGGACTGTTCGGGACACTGAAGCTTTCTTT.

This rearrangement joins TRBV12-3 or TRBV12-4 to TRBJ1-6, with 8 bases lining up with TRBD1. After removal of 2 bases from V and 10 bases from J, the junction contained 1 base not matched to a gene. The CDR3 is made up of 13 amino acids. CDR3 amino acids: CASSLYRGSPLHF. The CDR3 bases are TGTGCCAGCAGTTTATACAGGGGGTCACCCCTCCACTTT.

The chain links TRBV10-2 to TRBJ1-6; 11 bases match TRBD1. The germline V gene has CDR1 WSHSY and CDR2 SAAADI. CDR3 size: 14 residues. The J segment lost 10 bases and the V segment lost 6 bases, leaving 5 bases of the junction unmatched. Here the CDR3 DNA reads TGCGCCAGCAGCCAGGGACAGGGGGGATCACCCCTCCACTTT. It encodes CASSQGQGGSPLHF.

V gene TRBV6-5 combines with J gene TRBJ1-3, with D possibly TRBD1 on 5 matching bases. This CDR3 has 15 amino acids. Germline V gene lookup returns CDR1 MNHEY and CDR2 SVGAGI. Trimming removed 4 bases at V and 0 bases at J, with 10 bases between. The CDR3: CASSWQGISGNTIYF. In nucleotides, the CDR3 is TGTGCCAGCAGTTGGCAGGGAATCTCTGGAAACACCATATATTTT.

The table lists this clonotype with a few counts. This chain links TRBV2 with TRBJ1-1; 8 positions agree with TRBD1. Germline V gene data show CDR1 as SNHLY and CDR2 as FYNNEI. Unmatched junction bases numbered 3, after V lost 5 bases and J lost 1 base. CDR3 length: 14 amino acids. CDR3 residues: CASSPTGENTEAFF. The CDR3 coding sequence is TGTGCCAGCAGTCCGACAGGGGAGAACACTGAAGCTTTCTTT.

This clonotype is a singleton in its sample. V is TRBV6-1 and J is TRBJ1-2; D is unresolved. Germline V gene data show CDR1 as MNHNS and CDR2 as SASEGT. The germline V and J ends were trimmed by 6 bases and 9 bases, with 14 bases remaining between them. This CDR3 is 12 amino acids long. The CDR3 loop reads CASSPFPGSYTF. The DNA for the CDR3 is TGTGCCAGCAGCCCCTTTCCCGGGAGCTACACCTTC.

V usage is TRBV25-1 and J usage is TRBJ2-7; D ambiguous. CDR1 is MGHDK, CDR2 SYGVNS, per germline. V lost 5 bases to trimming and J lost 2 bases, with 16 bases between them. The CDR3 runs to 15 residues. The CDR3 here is CASSSTQTETYEQYF. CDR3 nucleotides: TGTGCCAGCAGTTCCACTCAGACCGAAACCTACGAGCAGTACTTC.

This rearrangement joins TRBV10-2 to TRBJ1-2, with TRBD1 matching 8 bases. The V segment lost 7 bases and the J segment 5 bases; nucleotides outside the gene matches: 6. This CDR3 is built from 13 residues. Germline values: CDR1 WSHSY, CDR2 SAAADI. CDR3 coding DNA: TGCGCCAGCACCCAGGACAGGGCTTATGGCTACACCTTC. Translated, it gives CASTQDRAYGYTF.

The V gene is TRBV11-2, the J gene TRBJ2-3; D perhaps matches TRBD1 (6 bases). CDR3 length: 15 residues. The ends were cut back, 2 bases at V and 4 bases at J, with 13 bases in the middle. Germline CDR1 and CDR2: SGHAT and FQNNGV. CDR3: CASSLQGPVADTQYF. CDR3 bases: TGTGCCAGCAGCTTACAGGGGCCAGTGGCAGATACGCAGTATTTT.

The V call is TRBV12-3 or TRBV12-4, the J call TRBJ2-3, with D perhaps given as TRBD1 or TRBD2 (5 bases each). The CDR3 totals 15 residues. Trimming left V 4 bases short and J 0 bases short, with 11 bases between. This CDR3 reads CASSSRGRSTDTQYF. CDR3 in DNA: TGTGCCAGCAGTTCAAGGGGACGTAGCACAGATACGCAGTATTTT.

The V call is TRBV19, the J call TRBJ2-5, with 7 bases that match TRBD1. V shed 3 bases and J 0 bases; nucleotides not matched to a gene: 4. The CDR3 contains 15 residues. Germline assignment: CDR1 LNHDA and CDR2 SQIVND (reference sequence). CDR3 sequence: CASSIGTAYQETQYF. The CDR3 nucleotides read TGTGCCAGTAGTATCGGGACAGCCTACCAAGAGACCCAGTACTTC.

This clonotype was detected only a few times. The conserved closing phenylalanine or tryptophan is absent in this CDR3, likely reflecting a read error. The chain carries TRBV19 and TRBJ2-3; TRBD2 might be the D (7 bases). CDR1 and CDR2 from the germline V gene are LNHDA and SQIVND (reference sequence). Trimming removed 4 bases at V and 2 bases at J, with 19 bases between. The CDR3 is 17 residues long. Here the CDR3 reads CASSTKVRGGDTDTQYS. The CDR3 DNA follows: TGTGCCAGTAGTACCAAGGTTAGGGGGGGGGACACAGATACGCAGTATTCT.

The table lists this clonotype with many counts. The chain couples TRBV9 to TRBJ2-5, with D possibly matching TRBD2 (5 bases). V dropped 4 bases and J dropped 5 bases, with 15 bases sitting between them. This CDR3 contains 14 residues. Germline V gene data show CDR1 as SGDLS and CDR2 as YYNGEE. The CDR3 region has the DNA TGTGCCAGCAGCCCCGATGGCGGGCAGGAGACCCAGTACTTC. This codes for CASSPDGGQETQYF.

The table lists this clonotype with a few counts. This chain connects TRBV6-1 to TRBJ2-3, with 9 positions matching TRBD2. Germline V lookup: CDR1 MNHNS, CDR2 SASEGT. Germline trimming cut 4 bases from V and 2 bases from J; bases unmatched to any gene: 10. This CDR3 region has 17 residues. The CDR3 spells CASSGTWTSVPTDTQYF. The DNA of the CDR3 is TGTGCCAGCAGTGGCACCTGGACTAGCGTGCCCACAGATACGCAGTATTTT.

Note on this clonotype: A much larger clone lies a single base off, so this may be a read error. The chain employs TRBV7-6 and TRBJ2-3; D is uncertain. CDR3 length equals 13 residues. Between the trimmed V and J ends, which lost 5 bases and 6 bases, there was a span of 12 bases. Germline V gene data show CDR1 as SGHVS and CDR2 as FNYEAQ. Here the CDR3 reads CASSGLFSDTQYF. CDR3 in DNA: TGTGCCAGCAGCGGTCTTTTTTCGGATACGCAGTATTTT.

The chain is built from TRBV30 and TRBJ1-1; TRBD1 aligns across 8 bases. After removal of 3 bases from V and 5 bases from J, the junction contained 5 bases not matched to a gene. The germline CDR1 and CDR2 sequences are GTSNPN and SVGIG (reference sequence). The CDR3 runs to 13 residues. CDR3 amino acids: CAWSDRGFTEAFF. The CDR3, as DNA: TGTGCCTGGAGCGACAGGGGATTTACTGAAGCTTTCTTT.

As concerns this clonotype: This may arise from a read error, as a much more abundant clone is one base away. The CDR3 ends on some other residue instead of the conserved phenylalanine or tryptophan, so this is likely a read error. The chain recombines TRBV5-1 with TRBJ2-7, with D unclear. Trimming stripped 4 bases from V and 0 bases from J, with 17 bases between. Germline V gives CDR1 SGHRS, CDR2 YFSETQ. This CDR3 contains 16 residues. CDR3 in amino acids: CASSPLSGLSSYEQYL. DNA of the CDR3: TGCGCCAGCAGCCCACTATCGGGTCTCAGCTCCTACGAGCAGTACCTC.

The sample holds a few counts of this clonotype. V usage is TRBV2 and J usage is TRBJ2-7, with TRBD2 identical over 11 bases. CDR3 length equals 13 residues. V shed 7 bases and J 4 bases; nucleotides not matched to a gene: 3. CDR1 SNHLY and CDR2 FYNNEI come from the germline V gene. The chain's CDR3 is CASMLAGGYEQYF. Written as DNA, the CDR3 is TGTGCCAGCATGCTAGCGGGAGGATACGAGCAGTACTTC.